These 26 T cell receptor beta chains were sequenced from one sample in a study of cytomegalovirus exposure and HLA in healthy donors. Libraries were prepared by immunoSEQ multiplex PCR; TCRdb keeps only in-frame clonotypes and omits some of them. The sample yields 150,000 to 200,000 clones, approximately 80% seen once. The sample comprised PBMCs. The receptors derive from a man aged 18 to 30 in good health and CMV-seropositive.

The chain uses TRBV9 and TRBJ2-2; a weak D match, TRBD2 (5 bases). CDR3 length: 13 amino acids. V was clipped by 3 bases and J by 4 bases, with 7 bases between them. CDR1 SGDLS and CDR2 YYNGEE come from the germline V gene. CDR3 amino acids: CASSGRSTGELFF. In nucleotides, the CDR3 is TGTGCCAGCAGCGGGAGGTCCACCGGGGAGCTGTTTTTT.

J is TRBJ2-1 and V is TRBV7-3, with 16 bases aligning to TRBD2. CDR3 size: 17 residues. V gave up 1 base and J gave up 7 bases; unmatched junction bases: 4. Germline V CDR1 and CDR2: SGHTA, FQGTGA. The CDR3: CASSLRGLAGGGNEQFF. The CDR3 DNA reads as TGTGCCAGCAGCTTAAGGGGACTAGCGGGAGGGGGGAATGAGCAGTTCTTC.

This clone is a singleton in its sample. This chain uses TRBV4-1 with TRBJ2-7; 10 nucleotides align to TRBD2. CDR1 is MGHRA and CDR2 is YSYEKL in the germline V gene. The CDR3 consists of 15 residues. The J segment lost 4 bases and the V segment lost 1 base, leaving 4 bases of the junction unmatched. CDR3 coding DNA: TGCGCCAGCAGCCAAGGAACAGCGGGAGGGTACGAGCAGTACTTC. Its protein is CASSQGTAGGYEQYF.

The chain links TRBV15 to TRBJ2-4; 8 bases fit TRBD1. The CDR3 has 16 amino acids. Trimming at V came to 2 bases and at J to 9 bases, leaving 12 bases not matched to a gene. Looked up from germline, CDR1 is LNHNV and CDR2 is YYDKDF (reference sequence). The CDR3 DNA is TGTGCCACCAGCAGATTCGAGACAGGGGCTGTGGGCATTCAGTACTTC. Protein: CATSRFETGAVGIQYF.

The rearrangement uses TRBV28 and TRBJ2-5; TRBD1 aligns across 7 bases. The V gene's germline CDR1 is MDHEN and CDR2 SYDVKM. The CDR3 runs to 14 residues. The junction had 7 bases not matched to a gene; V was cut back by 4 bases and J by 5 bases. The DNA for the CDR3 is TGTGCCAGCAGTTCTACCACAGGGGCTGAGACCCAGTACTTC. It yields the protein CASSSTTGAETQYF.

This sequence joins TRBV6-6 and TRBJ2-4, with D possibly TRBD2 on 6 matching bases. V lost 5 bases and J 8 bases, leaving 16 bases between the germline ends. From germline, CDR1 is MNHNY and CDR2 SVGAGI (reference sequence). The CDR3 runs to 14 residues. In nucleotides, the CDR3 is TGTGCCAGCAGTAATGGCCCAGGAGGGGACATTCAGTACTTC. Its translation is CASSNGPGGDIQYF.

The J gene is TRBJ2-3, the V gene TRBV7-9; the D gene is possibly TRBD1 (5 bases). The germline V gene has CDR1 SEHNR and CDR2 FQNEAQ (reference sequence). This CDR3 contains 16 residues. V lost 5 bases and J lost 4, with 19 bases in between. DNA for the CDR3: TGTGCCAGCAGCCCGGCTGTGGGGCCGGTGGCAGATACGCAGTATTTT. It codes for CASSPAVGPVADTQYF.

The chain recombines TRBV7-3 with TRBJ2-7; 10 bases map to TRBD2. V lost 3 bases and J lost 1; bases outside the gene matches: 3. CDR3 length equals 15 residues. Germline CDR1 SGHTA, CDR2 FQGTGA. The CDR3 DNA reads as TGTGCCAGCAGCTTGGGACTAGCGAAATCCTACGAGCAGTACTTC. This sequence encodes CASSLGLAKSYEQYF.

The chain couples TRBV2 to TRBJ2-2; the match to TRBD2 covers 8 bases. Germline CDR1 and CDR2: SNHLY and FYNNEI. This CDR3 is built from 17 residues. V lost 4 bases and J lost 5; bases outside the gene matches: 12. The chain's CDR3 is CASSGGGTMGQTGELFF. CDR3 nucleotide sequence: TGTGCCAGCAGTGGCGGGGGGACTATGGGGCAGACCGGGGAGCTGTTTTTT. Drawing the rest from reference TRBV2 and TRBJ2-2, the complete variable domain is EPEVTQTPSHQVTQMGQEVILRCVPISNHLYFYWYRQILGQKVEFLVSFYNNEISEKSEIFDDQFSVERPDGSNFTLKIRSTKLEDSAMYFCASSGGGTMGQTGELFFGEGSRLTVL.

The gene calls are TRBV4-1 and TRBJ2-7; D unclear. CDR1 is MGHRA and CDR2 is YSYEKL in the germline V gene. Trimming pared 0 bases from V and 3 bases from J, leaving 3 bases between. The CDR3 length is 12 residues. CDR3 sequence (DNA): TGCGCCAGCAGCCAAGATCGCTACGAGCAGTACTTC. Protein product: CASSQDRYEQYF.

The chain carries TRBV4-3 and TRBJ2-7, with 11 bases that match TRBD2. In germline, CDR1 is LGHNA, CDR2 YSLEER. There are 18 residues in the CDR3. J gave up 0 bases and V 1 base, and 8 bases lay outside the gene matches. This CDR3 is CASSQGLAGGQSSYEQYF. CDR3 bases: TGCGCCAGCAGCCAAGGTCTAGCGGGAGGACAAAGCTCCTACGAGCAGTACTTC.

The chain employs TRBV27 and TRBJ1-3, with D possibly TRBD2 on 6 matching bases. The J call may be incorrect, as the DNA end agrees better with TRBJ2-2. The CDR3 runs 15 residues. The germline V gene has CDR1 MNHEY and CDR2 SMNVEV (reference sequence). The DNA of the CDR3 is TGTGCCAGCAGTCTAGCTAGCGCCCACACCGGGGAGCTGTTTTTT. Translated, it gives CASSLASAHTGELFF.

The genes are TRBV19 and TRBJ1-5; 7 bases fit TRBD1. Germline CDR1 is LNHDA and CDR2 is SQIVND (reference sequence). Trimming removed 7 bases from V and 4 bases from J; junction bases left unmatched: 7. The CDR3 contains 14 residues. The CDR3, as DNA: TGTGCCAGTACCGACAACAGGGGAAATCAGCCCCAGCATTTT. It encodes CASTDNRGNQPQHF.

The chain has TRBV2 and TRBJ1-2, with D uncertain. Looked up from germline, CDR1 is SNHLY and CDR2 is FYNNEI. This CDR3 region has 16 residues. Trimming cost V 2 bases and J 1 base, with 14 bases left between them. The CDR3 loop reads CASSEFGSTGNYGYTF. The CDR3 nucleotides read TGTGCCAGCAGTGAATTTGGGTCTACGGGTAACTATGGCTACACCTTC.

CDR3 loop: CAISESKGGDRVNVLTF. The CDR3, as DNA: TGTGCCATCAGTGAGTCAAAAGGGGGCGATCGGGTCAACGTCCTGACTTTC. The rearrangement links TRBV10-3 to TRBJ2-6, with 7 bases matching TRBD1. Germline CDR1 and CDR2: ENHRY and SYGVKD. J lost 9 bases, V lost 0 bases, and 11 bases had no gene match. This CDR3 is built from 17 residues.

The chain has TRBV6-6 and TRBJ2-7, with 8 positions matching TRBD2. With V trimmed by 5 bases and J by 5 bases, 8 bases remained unmatched. The CDR3 length is 14 residues. Germline V gene data show CDR1 as MNHNY and CDR2 as SVGAGI (reference sequence). The CDR3 is CASSALAGTHEQYF. For the CDR3, the DNA is TGTGCCAGCAGTGCCTTAGCGGGAACCCACGAGCAGTACTTC.

The chain carries TRBV29-1 and TRBJ2-1, with D uncertain. Trimming removed 7 bases at V and 5 bases at J, with 12 bases between. CDR3 length: 12 residues. Germline CDR1 reads SQVTM; CDR2 reads ANQGSEA. The CDR3 DNA reads as TGCAGCGCCCTCCCCCCCCACAATGAGCAGTTCTTC. Translation: CSALPPHNEQFF.

The J gene is TRBJ1-2, the V gene TRBV7-9; 11 bases are a match to TRBD1. After removal of 2 bases from V and 4 bases from J, the junction contained 6 bases not matched to a gene. CDR1 SEHNR and CDR2 FQNEAQ come from the germline V gene (reference sequence). CDR3 length: 16 residues. The CDR3 DNA sequence: TGTGCCAGCAGCTTACGCTTGGACAGGGGGCCCTATGGCTACACCTTC. Protein product: CASSLRLDRGPYGYTF.

This rearrangement joins TRBV6-6 to TRBJ1-5, with a possible D match to TRBD1 (5 bases). Germline CDR1 MNHNY, CDR2 SVGAGI (reference sequence). Deletions cut 0 bases from V and 5 bases from J, with 14 bases between. The CDR3 has 16 residues. In DNA form, the CDR3 reads TGTGCCAGCAGTTACTCTAGGGGCCAAGTTGATCAGCCCCAGCATTTT. It codes for CASSYSRGQVDQPQHF.

The rearrangement uses TRBV5-6 and TRBJ1-2; 10 bases line up with TRBD1. Per the germline V gene, CDR1 is SGHDT and CDR2 is YYEEEE. Trimming removed 3 bases from V and 7 bases from J; junction bases left unmatched: 9. This CDR3 has 15 amino acids. The CDR3 region is CASSYRDRGTIGYTF. Written as DNA, the CDR3 is TGTGCCAGCAGCTACCGGGACAGGGGTACCATTGGCTACACCTTC.

The CDR3 nucleotides read TGTGCCAGCAGACCATCAGGGGCTCACGGCTACACCTTC. This gives the protein CASRPSGAHGYTF. V usage is TRBV6-5 and J usage is TRBJ1-2; TRBD1 might be the D (6 bases). The CDR3 is 13 amino acids. V was trimmed by 6 bases and J by 8 bases, leaving 16 bases between them. Germline V gives CDR1 MNHEY, CDR2 SVGAGI.

V and J are TRBV4-3 and TRBJ1-2, with TRBD1 identical over 7 bases. CDR3 length: 18 residues. Unmatched junction bases numbered 13, after V lost 3 bases and J lost 0 bases. The germline gives CDR1 LGHNA, CDR2 YSLEER. CDR3 nucleotide sequence: TGCGCCAGCAGCCATCTCGTTGGGGGGACAGACCCTAACTATGGCTACACCTTC. Its translation: CASSHLVGGTDPNYGYTF.

The chain employs TRBV28 and TRBJ2-1; 11 nucleotides agree with TRBD2. The CDR3 contains 16 residues. Unmatched junction bases numbered 7, after V lost 3 bases and J lost 6 bases. Germline V lookup: CDR1 MDHEN, CDR2 SYDVKM. The CDR3 DNA reads as TGTGCCAGCAGTTTGCTGATAGCGGGAGGGCCCAATGAGCAGTTCTTC. Its translation is CASSLLIAGGPNEQFF.

V usage is TRBV6-5 and J usage is TRBJ2-3; no clear D gene. This CDR3 has 13 amino acids. Trimming stripped 5 bases from V and 6 bases from J, with 12 bases between. Germline assignment: CDR1 MNHEY and CDR2 SVGAGI. The CDR3 nucleotides are TGTGCCAGCAGTAAACAACTACGGGATACGCAGTATTTT. This encodes CASSKQLRDTQYF.

The chain combines TRBV9 with TRBJ2-1, with 7 bases that match TRBD2. V dropped 4 bases and J dropped 6; count of bases not matched to a gene: 10. Germline V gives CDR1 SGDLS, CDR2 YYNGEE. This CDR3 is built from 15 residues. The CDR3 is CASSSGLGALNEQFF. The CDR3 coding sequence is TGTGCCAGCAGCTCCGGACTAGGGGCTCTCAATGAGCAGTTCTTC.

The V and J genes are TRBV29-1 and TRBJ2-6; possible D gene TRBD1, 5 bases. The CDR3 totals 15 residues. Per germline, CDR1 SQVTM and CDR2 ANQGSEA. V shed 6 bases and J shed 3 bases, with 15 bases lying between them. CDR3 amino acids: CSVSQGLGGANVLTF. The CDR3 nucleotides are TGCAGCGTCTCCCAGGGTTTAGGTGGGGCCAACGTCCTGACTTTC.